The 8 T cell receptor beta chains in this list originate from one sample, sequenced in a study of blood T cell repertoires in COVID-19. Generated by immunoSEQ multiplex PCR, the TCRdb table keeps only in-frame clones and is missing some. The sample shows approximately 100,000 clones, 75% to 90% of them seen only once. Sequenced input: peripheral blood. The receptors here all came from a woman of 80 years or more with acute or convalescent COVID-19.

The V call is TRBV6-5, the J call TRBJ2-1; weak D call: TRBD2 (6 bases). Per germline, CDR1 MNHEY and CDR2 SVGAGI. This CDR3 comprises 12 residues. Trimming removed 7 bases at V and 6 bases at J, with 10 bases between. CDR3 DNA: TGTGCCAGCACCCCGGGACTCAATGAGCAGTTCTTC. It translates to CASTPGLNEQFF.

This chain connects TRBV19 to TRBJ2-4; 9 nucleotides align to TRBD1. The trim removed 2 bases at V and 2 bases at J, leaving 10 bases unmatched. The CDR3 runs 18 residues. Germline V gene data show CDR1 as LNHDA and CDR2 as SQIVND (reference sequence). In DNA form, the CDR3 reads TGTGCCAGTAGTATATCGGATTGGACAGGGGATACCAAAAACATTCAGTACTTC. Amino acid sequence: CASSISDWTGDTKNIQYF.

The chain combines TRBV28 with TRBJ1-1, with D maybe TRBD1 (6 bases). V was cut by 6 bases and J by 1 base, with 9 bases left in between. The V gene's germline CDR1 is MDHEN and CDR2 SYDVKM. The length of the CDR3 is 13 residues. In nucleotides, the CDR3 is TGTGCCAGCAGGGGGGCGGGGAACACTGAAGCTTTCTTT. Translation: CASRGAGNTEAFF.

J is TRBJ2-7 and V is TRBV6-7, with 9 bases that match TRBD1. TRBV6-7 is reported as an ORF; its role is uncertain. V was pared by 2 bases and J by 0 bases, with 8 bases of the junction left unmatched. The CDR3 extends over 17 amino acids. The CDR3 nucleotides are TGTGCCAGCAGTTACCGACGACAGGGGGTACTCTCCTACGAGCAGTACTTC. Its protein product is CASSYRRQGVLSYEQYF.

This chain uses TRBV7-6 with TRBJ1-6, with 9 positions matching TRBD1. This CDR3 contains 16 residues. Germline CDR1 and CDR2: SGHVS and FNYEAQ. The V segment lost 5 bases and the J segment 5 bases; nucleotides outside the gene matches: 7. Here the CDR3 DNA reads TGTGCCAGCAGCACCGGGACAGGGACGAATAATTCACCCCTCCACTTT. Translating it yields CASSTGTGTNNSPLHF.

The J gene is TRBJ2-1, the V gene TRBV11-2; the D gene is possibly TRBD1 (6 bases). The CDR3 extends over 15 amino acids. The V and J ends lost 1 base and 6 bases respectively, with 13 bases between them. Germline V gene lookup returns CDR1 SGHAT and CDR2 FQNNGV. CDR3 protein: CASSLGARQVNEQFF. DNA for the CDR3: TGTGCCAGCAGCTTAGGGGCCCGACAGGTCAATGAGCAGTTCTTC.

This chain uses TRBV11-2 with TRBJ2-3; 12 nucleotides line up with TRBD2. The CDR3 has 15 amino acids. The J segment lost 2 bases and the V segment lost 5 bases, leaving 2 bases of the junction unmatched. Looked up from germline, CDR1 is SGHAT and CDR2 is FQNNGV. The CDR3 loop is CASSRLAGATDTQYF. CDR3 coding DNA: TGTGCCAGCAGCCGACTAGCGGGGGCCACAGATACGCAGTATTTT.

The chain recombines TRBV10-3 with TRBJ2-7, with TRBD1 as a possible D gene (6 bases). Trimming took 1 base from V and 2 from J, leaving 15 bases between them. Germline V CDR1 and CDR2: ENHRY, SYGVKD. There are 16 residues in the CDR3. The CDR3 is CAISEFSGTYTYEQYF. The CDR3 region has the DNA TGTGCCATCAGTGAGTTCTCCGGGACATACACCTACGAGCAGTACTTC.